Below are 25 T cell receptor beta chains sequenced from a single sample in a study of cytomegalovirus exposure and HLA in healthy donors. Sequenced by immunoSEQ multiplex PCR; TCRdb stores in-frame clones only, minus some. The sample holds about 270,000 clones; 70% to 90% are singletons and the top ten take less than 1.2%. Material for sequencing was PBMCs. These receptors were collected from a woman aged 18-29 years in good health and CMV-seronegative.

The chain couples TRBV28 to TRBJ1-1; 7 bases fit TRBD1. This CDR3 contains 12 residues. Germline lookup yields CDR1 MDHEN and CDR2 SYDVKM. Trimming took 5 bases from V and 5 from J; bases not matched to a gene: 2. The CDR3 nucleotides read TGTGCCAGCAGTGACAGGGCAACTGAAGCTTTCTTT. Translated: CASSDRATEAFF.

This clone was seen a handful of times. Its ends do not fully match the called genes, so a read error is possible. The CDR3 nucleotides read TGTGCTAGCAGCCCAGGGGACAGAATCACCGGGGAGCTGTTTTTT. Translated, it gives CASSPGDRITGELFF. The chain joins TRBV7-7 to TRBJ2-2, with TRBD1 identical over 7 bases. This CDR3 has 15 amino acids. Germline values: CDR1 SSHAT, CDR2 FNYEAQ (reference sequence).

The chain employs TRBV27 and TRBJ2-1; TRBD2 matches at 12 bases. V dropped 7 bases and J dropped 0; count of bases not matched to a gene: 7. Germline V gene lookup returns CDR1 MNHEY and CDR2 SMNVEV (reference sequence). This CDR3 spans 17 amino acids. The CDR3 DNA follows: TGTGCCAGCACCATAGGGACTAGCGGGTACTCCTACAATGAGCAGTTCTTC. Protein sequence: CASTIGTSGYSYNEQFF.

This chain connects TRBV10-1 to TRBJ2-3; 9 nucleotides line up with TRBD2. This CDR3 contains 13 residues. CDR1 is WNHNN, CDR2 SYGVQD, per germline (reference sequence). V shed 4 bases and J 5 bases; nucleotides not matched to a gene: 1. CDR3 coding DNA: TGCGCCAGCAGTGTTAGCGGGGGAGATACGCAGTATTTT. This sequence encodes CASSVSGGDTQYF.

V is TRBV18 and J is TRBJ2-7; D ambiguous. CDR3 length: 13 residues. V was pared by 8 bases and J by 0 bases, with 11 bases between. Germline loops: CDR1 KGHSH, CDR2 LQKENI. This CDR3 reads CASRWQASYEQYF. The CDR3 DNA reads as TGTGCCAGCCGCTGGCAGGCCTCCTACGAGCAGTACTTC.

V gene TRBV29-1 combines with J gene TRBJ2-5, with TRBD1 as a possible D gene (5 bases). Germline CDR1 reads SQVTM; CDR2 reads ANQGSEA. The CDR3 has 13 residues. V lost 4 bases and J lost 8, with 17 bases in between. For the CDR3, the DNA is TGCAGCGTTGTTTGGGGCACCTCGGAAACCCAGTACTTC. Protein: CSVVWGTSETQYF. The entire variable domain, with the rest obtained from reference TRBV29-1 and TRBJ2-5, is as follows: SAVISQKPSRDICQRGTSLTIQCQVDSQVTMMFWYRQQPGQSLTLIATANQGSEATYESGFVIDKFPISRPNLTFSTLTVSNMSPEDSSIYLCSVVWGTSETQYFGPGTRLLVL.

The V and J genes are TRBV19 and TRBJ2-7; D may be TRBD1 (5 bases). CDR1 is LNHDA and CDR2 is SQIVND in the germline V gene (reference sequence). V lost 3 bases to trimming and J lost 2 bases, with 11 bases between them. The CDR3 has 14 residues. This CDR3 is CASSMMDTTYEQYF. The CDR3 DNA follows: TGTGCCAGTAGTATGATGGACACCACCTACGAGCAGTACTTC.

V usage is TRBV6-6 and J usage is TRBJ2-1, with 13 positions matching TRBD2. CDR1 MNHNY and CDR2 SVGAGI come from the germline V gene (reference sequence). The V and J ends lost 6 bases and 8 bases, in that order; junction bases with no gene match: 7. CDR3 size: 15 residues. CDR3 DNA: TGTGCCAGCAGCCCAGGGACTAGCGGGATCGATGAGCAGTTCTTC. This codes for CASSPGTSGIDEQFF.

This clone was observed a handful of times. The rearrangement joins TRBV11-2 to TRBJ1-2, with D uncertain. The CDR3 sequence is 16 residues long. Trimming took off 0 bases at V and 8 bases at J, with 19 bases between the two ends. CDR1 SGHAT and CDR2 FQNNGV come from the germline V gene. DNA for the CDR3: TGTGCCAGCAGCTTAGAGGTGGGAGTTACCTATCGGGGCTACACCTTC. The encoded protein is CASSLEVGVTYRGYTF.

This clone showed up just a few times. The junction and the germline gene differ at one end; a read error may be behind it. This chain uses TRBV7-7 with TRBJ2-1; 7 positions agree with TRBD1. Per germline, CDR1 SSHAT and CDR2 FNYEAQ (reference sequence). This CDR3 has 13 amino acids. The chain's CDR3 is CASSLDRANEQFF. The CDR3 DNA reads TGTGCTAGCAGCTTAGACAGGGCCAATGAGCAGTTCTTC.

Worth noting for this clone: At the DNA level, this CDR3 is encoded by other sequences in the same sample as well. The CDR3 DNA reads as TGTGCCAGCAGCCTAGCGGGACGCTCCTACAATGAGCAGTTCTTC. This sequence encodes CASSLAGRSYNEQFF. The gene calls are TRBV5-6 and TRBJ2-1, with TRBD2 matching over 9 bases. This CDR3 comprises 15 residues. CDR1 and CDR2 (germline): SGHDT, YYEEEE. V gave up 4 bases and J gave up 0 bases; unmatched junction bases: 2.

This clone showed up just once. The CDR3 loop is CASRRGGNEQFF. In DNA form, the CDR3 reads TGTGCCAGCAGACGAGGGGGCAATGAGCAGTTCTTC. The chain joins TRBV28 to TRBJ2-1; TRBD1 might be the D (6 bases). The ends were cut back, 6 bases at V and 6 bases at J, with 9 bases in the middle. Germline values: CDR1 MDHEN, CDR2 SYDVKM. This CDR3 contains 12 residues. The whole variable domain, filled in from reference TRBV28 and TRBJ2-1, reads DVKVTQSSRYLVKRTGEKVFLECVQDMDHENMFWYRQDPGLGLRLIYFSYDVKMKEKGDIPEGYSVSREKKERFSLILESASTNQTSMYLCASRRGGNEQFFGPGTRLTVL.

The CDR3 protein is CASSQRGLSYEQYF. The CDR3 nucleotides are TGTGCCAGCAGCCAACGGGGACTCTCCTACGAGCAGTACTTC. The genes are TRBV14 and TRBJ2-7; D may be TRBD2 (6 bases). Germline loops: CDR1 SGHDN, CDR2 FVKESK. The CDR3 consists of 14 residues. The V and J ends lost 2 bases and 0 bases respectively, with 8 bases between them. Together with reference TRBV14 and TRBJ2-7, the CDR3 gives the full variable domain: EAGVTQFPSHSVIEKGQTVTLRCDPISGHDNLYWYRRVMGKEIKFLLHFVKESKQDESGMPNNRFLAERTGGTYSTLKVQPAELEDSGVYFCASSQRGLSYEQYFGPGTRLTVT.

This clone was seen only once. The CDR3 reads CASSQDFGGAGSDTQYF. CDR3 DNA: TGCGCCAGCAGCCAAGATTTCGGGGGGGCCGGGTCAGATACGCAGTATTTT. The chain recombines TRBV4-1 with TRBJ2-3; 8 positions agree with TRBD2. Germline values: CDR1 MGHRA, CDR2 YSYEKL. V was pared by 0 bases and J by 4 bases, with 9 bases of the junction left unmatched. The CDR3 has 17 amino acids.

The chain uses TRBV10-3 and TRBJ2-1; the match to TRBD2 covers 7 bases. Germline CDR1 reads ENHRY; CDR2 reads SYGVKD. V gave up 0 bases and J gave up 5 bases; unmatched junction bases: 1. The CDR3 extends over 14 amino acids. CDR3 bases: TGTGCCATCAGTGAGTCGCGGGAGAACAATGAGCAGTTCTTC. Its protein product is CAISESRENNEQFF.

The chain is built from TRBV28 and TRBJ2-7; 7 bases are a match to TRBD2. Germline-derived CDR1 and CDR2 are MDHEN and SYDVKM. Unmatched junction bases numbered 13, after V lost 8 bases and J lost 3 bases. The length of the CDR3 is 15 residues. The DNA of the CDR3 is TGTGCCAGCGGGGAATGGGCTAGCGGTATCTACGAGCAGTACTTC. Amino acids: CASGEWASGIYEQYF.

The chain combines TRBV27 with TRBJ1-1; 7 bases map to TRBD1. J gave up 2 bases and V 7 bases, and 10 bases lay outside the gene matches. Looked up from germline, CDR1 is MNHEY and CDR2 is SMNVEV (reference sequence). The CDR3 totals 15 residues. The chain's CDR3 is CASTSRRDRNTEAFF. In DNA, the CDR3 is TGTGCCAGCACCTCCCGCCGGGACAGAAACACTGAAGCTTTCTTT.

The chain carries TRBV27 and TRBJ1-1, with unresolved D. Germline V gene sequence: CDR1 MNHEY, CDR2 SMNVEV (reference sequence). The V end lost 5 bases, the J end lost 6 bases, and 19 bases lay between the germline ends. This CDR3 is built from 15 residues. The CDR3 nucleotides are TGTGCCAGCAGTCTCCAAACCGGTGGCGGTCCTGAAGCTTTCTTT. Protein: CASSLQTGGGPEAFF.

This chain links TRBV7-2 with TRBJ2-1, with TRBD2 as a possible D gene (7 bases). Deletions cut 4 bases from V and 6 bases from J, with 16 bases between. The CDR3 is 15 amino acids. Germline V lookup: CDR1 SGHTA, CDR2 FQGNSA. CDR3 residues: CASSWSSGGGNEQFF. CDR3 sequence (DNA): TGTGCCAGCAGCTGGTCTAGCGGAGGGGGCAATGAGCAGTTCTTC.

This chain's CDR3 is CASSFGASGGRSYGYTF. The CDR3, as DNA: TGCGCCAGCAGCTTTGGGGCCTCAGGGGGGCGCTCCTATGGCTACACCTTC. V is TRBV5-1 and J is TRBJ1-2; 7 nucleotides line up with TRBD1. With V trimmed by 2 bases and J by 4 bases, 14 bases remained unmatched. Germline V gene lookup returns CDR1 SGHRS and CDR2 YFSETQ. This CDR3 has 17 residues. Supplemented by reference TRBV5-1 and TRBJ1-2, the full variable domain reads KAGVTQTPRYLIKTRGQQVTLSCSPISGHRSVSWYQQTPGQGLQFLFEYFSETQRNKGNFPGRFSGRQFSNSRSEMNVSTLELGDSALYLCASSFGASGGRSYGYTFGSGTRLTVV.

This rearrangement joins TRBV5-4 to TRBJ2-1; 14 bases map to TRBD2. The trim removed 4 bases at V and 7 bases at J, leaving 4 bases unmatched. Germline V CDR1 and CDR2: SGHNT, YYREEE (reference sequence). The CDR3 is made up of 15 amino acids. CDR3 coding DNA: TGTGCCAGCAGCGGGACTAGCGGGAGAGCAAATGAGCAGTTCTTC. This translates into CASSGTSGRANEQFF.

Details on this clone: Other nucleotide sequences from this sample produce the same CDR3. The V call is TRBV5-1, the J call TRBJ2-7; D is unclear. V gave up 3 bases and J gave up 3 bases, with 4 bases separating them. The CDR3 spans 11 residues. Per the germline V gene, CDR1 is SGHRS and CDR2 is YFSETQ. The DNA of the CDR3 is TGCGCCAGCAGCTCGAGCTACGAGCAGTACTTC. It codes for CASSSSYEQYF. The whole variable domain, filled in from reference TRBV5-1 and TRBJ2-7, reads KAGVTQTPRYLIKTRGQQVTLSCSPISGHRSVSWYQQTPGQGLQFLFEYFSETQRNKGNFPGRFSGRQFSNSRSEMNVSTLELGDSALYLCASSSSYEQYFGPGTRLTVT.

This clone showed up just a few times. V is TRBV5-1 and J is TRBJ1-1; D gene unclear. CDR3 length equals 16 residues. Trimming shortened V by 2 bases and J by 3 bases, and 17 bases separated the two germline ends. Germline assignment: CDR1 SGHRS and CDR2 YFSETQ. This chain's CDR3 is CASSFRMASRDTEAFF. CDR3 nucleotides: TGCGCCAGCAGCTTCCGAATGGCATCTCGGGACACTGAAGCTTTCTTT.

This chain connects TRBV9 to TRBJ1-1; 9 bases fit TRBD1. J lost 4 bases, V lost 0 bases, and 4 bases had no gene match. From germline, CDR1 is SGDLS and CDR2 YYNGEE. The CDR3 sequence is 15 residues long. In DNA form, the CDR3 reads TGTGCCAGCAGCGTAGAGGGACAGGGCCCCACTGAAGCTTTCTTT. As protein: CASSVEGQGPTEAFF.

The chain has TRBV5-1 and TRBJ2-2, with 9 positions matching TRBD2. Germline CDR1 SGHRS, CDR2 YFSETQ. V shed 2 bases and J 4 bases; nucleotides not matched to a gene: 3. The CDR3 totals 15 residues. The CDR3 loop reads CASSFELAGTGELFF. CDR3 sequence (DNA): TGCGCCAGCAGCTTTGAACTAGCGGGCACCGGGGAGCTGTTTTTT.